Listed below are T cell receptor beta chains from one sample, sequenced in a study of cytomegalovirus exposure and HLA in healthy donors. Clones were read by immunoSEQ multiplex PCR, and TCRdb kept only the in-frame ones, dropping some. The sample includes under 150,000 clones, around 77% of them seen just once. Sample: PBMCs. These receptors came from a man aged 45-60 years in good health and CMV-seronegative. Both conserved end residues are part of each CDR3. D genes are given only for firm matches. Only part of the rows carry a size: once, few, many, or a class if the clone is expanded.

j_call d_call clone_size v_call cdr3_nt cdr3_aa
TRBJ2-1 TRBD2 . TRBV7-2 TGTGCCAGCAGCCTACAGGCGGGAGGTGGAAATGAGCAGTTCTTC CASSLQAGGGNEQFF
TRBJ1-4 TRBD1 . TRBV7-8 TGTGCCAGCAGCGACAGGACAGGGTTAACTGAAAAACTGTTTTTT CASSDRTGLTEKLFF
TRBJ2-2 . . TRBV6-5 TGTGCCAGCAGTTACTTCTGGCAGGAAAACACCGGGGAGCTGTTTTTT CASSYFWQENTGELFF
TRBJ1-1 . few TRBV6-1 TGTGCCAGCAGTGAAAAGGGGTTCTCTCCCTTGATCGCTTTCTTT CASSEKGFSPLIAFF
TRBJ1-5 TRBD1 . TRBV11-2 TGTGCCAGCAGCTTCTCAGGGGGCTCAAATCAGCCCCAGCATTTT CASSFSGGSNQPQHF
TRBJ1-5 . . TRBV10-3 TGTGCCATCAGTGAGTCGGCCGATCAGCCCCAGCATTTT CAISESADQPQHF
TRBJ2-5 TRBD2 . TRBV7-9 TGTGCCAGCAGCCCCAGGGGCCTAGCGGGAACGGGAGAGACCCAGTACTTC CASSPRGLAGTGETQYF
TRBJ2-2 . . TRBV6-6 TGTGCCAGCAGTTATGGGGAGGTCGACACCGGGGAGCTGTTTTTT CASSYGEVDTGELFF
TRBJ1-2 . . TRBV29-1 TGCAGCGGTGGGGGCCTAAACTATGGCTACACCTTC CSGGGLNYGYTF
TRBJ1-4 TRBD1 once TRBV2 TGTGCCAGCAGTCCGTCCCGGGACAGGGGTCGGCGGGAAAAACTGTTTTTT CASSPSRDRGRREKLFF
TRBJ2-4 . . TRBV7-9 TGTGCCAGCAGTTTGGCGGGGGCGCTTGGCAAAAACATTCAGTACTTC CASSLAGALGKNIQYF
TRBJ1-1 . few TRBV11-2 TGTGCCAGCAGCCCTCGGGGATGGGGCACTGAAGCTTTCTTT CASSPRGWGTEAFF
TRBJ2-2 . . TRBV20-1 TGCAGTGCTAGAGCAGGAGGGGAGCTGTTTTTT CSARAGGELFF
TRBJ1-1 . . TRBV19 TGTGCCAGTAGTATAAGTAGGTCAGGGCTTGTACTGAACACTGAAGCTTTCTTT CASSISRSGLVLNTEAFF
TRBJ2-3 . . TRBV11-3 TGTGCCAGCAGCTTAGGACAGTCTAGCACAGATACGCAGTATTTT CASSLGQSSTDTQYF
TRBJ1-1 . . TRBV18 TGTGCCAGCTCTCTGGAGGGGAACACTGAAGCTTTCTTT CASSLEGNTEAFF
TRBJ1-2 TRBD1 . TRBV15 TGTGCCACCAGCAGGGGGACAGCCGGGGGCTACACCTTC CATSRGTAGGYTF